This T cell receptor beta chain was captured by sequencing in a study of Graves' ophthalmopathy and Graves' hyperthyroidism. Trimming shortened V by 3 bases and J by 12 bases, and 17 bases separated the two germline ends. There are 13 residues in the CDR3. The germline V gene has CDR1 SNHLY and CDR2 FYNNEI. Transcripts of RNA were the source for amplifying TCR beta CDR3 regions. First-round RT-PCR employed HTBI primers, with a second-round multiplex PCR after it. TCRdb re-called the multiplex PCR reads through MiXCR, storing one row per CDR3 protein. Altogether about 700,000 distinct CDR3 sequences are present, 35% to 50% being singletons, with the ten largest covering 40% to 45%.

The V call is TRBV2, the J call TRBJ1-2; D uncertain. Sequenced input: peripheral blood. The TCR originated in an adult man with Graves' ophthalmopathy. The CDR3 here is CASSERQISGNTF. DNA for the CDR3: TGTGCCAGCAGTGAGAGGCAGATCTCTGGAAACACCTTC.